Following are 9 T cell receptor beta chains from one sample sequenced in a study of blood T cell repertoires in COVID-19. Measured with immunoSEQ multiplex PCR; TCRdb has only the in-frame clones, and not every one. The data show about 220,000 clones, with about nine tenths seen just once and about 4% held by the top ten. The specimen was PBMCs or T cells enriched from blood (not recorded which). These receptors were obtained from a woman aged 40 to 55 with acute COVID-19.

The V and J genes are TRBV4-3 and TRBJ1-2; possibly TRBD1 for D (5 bases). Trimming pared 0 bases from V and 8 bases from J, leaving 16 bases between. This CDR3 has 15 residues. CDR1 is LGHNA, CDR2 YSLEER, per germline. Here the CDR3 DNA reads TGCGCCAGCAGCCAAGATCTTGGCAGGGTTGGGGGCTACACCTTC. Translation gives CASSQDLGRVGGYTF.

This chain joins TRBV24-1 and TRBJ2-2; weak D call: TRBD1 (5 bases). Trimming cost V 7 bases and J 4 bases, with 12 bases left between them. Germline CDR1 and CDR2: KGHDR and SFDVKD. The CDR3 sequence is 14 residues long. The DNA of the CDR3 is TGTGCCACCAGCATGACAGTTACCACCGGGGAGCTGTTTTTT. The encoded protein is CATSMTVTTGELFF.

This chain joins TRBV9 and TRBJ2-5; the match to TRBD2 covers 14 bases. V shed 3 bases, J shed 5 bases, and the junction held 12 bases outside the gene matches. This CDR3 is built from 18 residues. CDR1 is SGDLS, CDR2 YYNGEE, per germline. CDR3 sequence: CASSDAGTSGGRGETQYF. Here the CDR3 DNA reads TGTGCCAGCAGCGATGCCGGGACTAGCGGGGGCCGCGGGGAGACCCAGTACTTC.

This sequence joins TRBV7-2 and TRBJ1-5, with 7 bases that match TRBD1. This CDR3 region has 17 residues. Germline V CDR1 and CDR2: SGHTA, FQGNSA. Written as DNA, the CDR3 is TGTGTGACAACCCAGCAGCCCATTAGCCCAGGGGGTCAGCCCCAGCATTTT. Amino acids: CVTTQQPISPGGQPQHF.

This clone has only one observation. V and J are TRBV5-4 and TRBJ2-5; 7 bases line up with TRBD1. The ends lost 0 bases at V and 5 bases at J; junction bases unmatched: 7. Germline V gene lookup returns CDR1 SGHNT and CDR2 YYREEE (reference sequence). This CDR3 contains 15 residues. CDR3 nucleotides: TGTGCCAGCAGCTTGGCCCGGACAGGCGGGGAGACCCAGTACTTC. It is translated as CASSLARTGGETQYF.

This clone was detected only once. The genes are TRBV3-1 (or the pseudogene TRBV3-2) and TRBJ1-1; 8 bases align to TRBD1. V gave up 6 bases and J gave up 3 bases; unmatched junction bases: 12. Germline V lookup: CDR1 LGHDT, CDR2 YNNKEL (reference sequence). The CDR3 sequence is 16 residues long. CDR3 DNA: TGTGCCAGCAGACCAGACAGGGGTAGGATCCACACTGAAGCTTTCTTT. Amino acid sequence: CASRPDRGRIHTEAFF.

The CDR3 reads CASSRGTPYGYTF. CDR3 DNA: TGTGCCAGCAGCCGAGGGACACCGTATGGCTACACCTTC. The chain links TRBV3-1 (or the pseudogene TRBV3-2) to TRBJ1-2; possible D gene TRBD1, 6 bases. The CDR3 consists of 13 residues. The V gene's germline CDR1 is LGHDT and CDR2 YNNKEL (reference sequence). Trimming took off 4 bases at V and 5 bases at J, with 11 bases between the two ends.

This sequence joins TRBV19 and TRBJ2-5; TRBD1 matches at 9 bases. Trimming cost V 3 bases and J 5 bases; bases outside gene matches: 7. Germline V CDR1 and CDR2: LNHDA, SQIVND (reference sequence). The CDR3 has 15 amino acids. Here the CDR3 reads CASSIGTGRGETQYF. The CDR3 DNA reads as TGTGCCAGTAGTATCGGGACAGGGCGAGGGGAGACCCAGTACTTC.

V and J are TRBV5-1 and TRBJ1-1; the D gene is possibly TRBD1 (5 bases). V dropped 3 bases and J dropped 4 bases, with 16 bases sitting between them. The V gene's germline CDR1 is SGHRS and CDR2 YFSETQ. CDR3 size: 15 residues. CDR3 protein: CASSSAGGSGTEAFF. CDR3 DNA sequence: TGCGCCAGCAGCTCGGCGGGGGGTAGCGGCACTGAAGCTTTCTTT.